This TCR beta chain was found in a study of shared clonotypes between healthy human individuals (dated by TCRdb to about 2020). With respect to the entire study: The cohort comprised two women and a few men aged 18 to 49 years. For each donor, CD4 naive and CD4 memory were each run on three plates, CD8 naive on two plates, and CD8 memory on one plate. The study deeply sequenced blood TCR repertoires of five healthy adults to estimate repertoire size and the extent of clonotype sharing between individuals. Different laboratories and diverse techniques were used to prepare libraries and sequence TCR repertoires, to increase sequencing depth and limit assay-specific biases. Each donor's leukapheresis produced roughly between roughly 0.85 and 9.5 billion PBMCs.

The donors were healthy, HIV-negative adults with no recently reported acute infections or vaccinations. Every donor was a Caucasian adult living in Nashville, Tennessee, USA. CD4+ T cells were enriched by magnetic negative selection, after which naive cells were positively selected on CD45RA and the negative fraction was taken as the memory subset. Blood was obtained by leukapheresis, after which PBMCs were separated by Ficoll-Histopaque density gradient centrifugation and cryopreserved in liquid nitrogen vapor phase. Analytical flow cytometry was used to check the purity and quantity of each magnetically sorted T cell population. Genomic DNA was isolated from each sorted fraction and quantified by UV absorbance on a Nanodrop 2000c. TCR CDR3 regions were amplified from genomic DNA by multiplex PCR using the deep immunoSEQ assay. For each cell subset, the extracted genomic DNA was distributed evenly across all wells of several immunoSEQ 96-well plates, and each plate served as one replicate. For sorted subsets, each replicate PCR was loaded with about 0.2 ug genomic DNA, equivalent to approximately 33,000 T cell genomes. The purified libraries were quantified using a Qubit 3.0 fluorometer, sized with a Bioanalyzer 2100, and then quantified again using the KAPA Library Quantification kit. A separate single-read 150-cycle Illumina NextSeq 550 flow cell was used to sequence each immunoSEQ 96-well plate. In the authors' own workflow: Because the immunoSEQ output included only junctional sequences and no quality scores, the filtering could not be the same as the filtering used for full-length reads. Sequences were annotated with PyIR, a Python wrapper for IgBLAST v1.9, and V/J genes and CDR3 were assigned using IMGT germline references. Reads with weak V/J assignments (E-value above 1e-6), missing CDR3, stop codons, out-of-frame junctions, or ambiguous translated residues were removed. V3J clonotypes were defined as sequences sharing an identical inferred V gene, J gene, and CDR3 amino acid sequence. The percentage overlap between two repertoires was calculated by dividing the number of shared unique clonotypes by the size of the smaller repertoire. RTK rarefaction, the Chao1 estimator, and Recon v2.1 estimates of unobserved clonotypes were used to assess repertoire richness. For all TCRbeta clonotypes obtained by the gDNA method from a handful of donors, generation probabilities were computed with OLGA. TCRdb mirrors the immuneACCESS table, restricted to in-frame sequences. Some clones are absent from its copies; in checked studies, under half trace to an unresolved V gene, and the reason for the others is unknown. The V and J calls and clone size are taken from that table; D and trimming were inferred from the DNA. The sample table holds about 2,500,000 clones, of which just over 90% were seen once. The top ten hold around 0.15% of the sample.

What the research found in general, with its limitations: Estimated clonotype richness was generally larger for naive than for memory subsets. Incomplete sequencing was indicated by rarefaction of sorted-subset datasets, despite the large sequencing depth. Sampling was limited to blood, and TCR repertoires in tissue likely differ from TCR repertoires in blood. The small number of donors limited the genetic and exposure-history diversity represented. Sharing across a few donors was observed for around 5% of naive CD4, 3% to 4% of naive CD8, 2.3% of memory CD4, and 0.4% of memory CD8 clonotypes. Based on pairwise subsampling, the degree of clonotype sharing among donors was expected to be affected by sequencing depth. Higher generation probabilities were observed for clonotypes shared by all four sorted-subset donors than for non-shared clonotypes.

About this clone itself: Its antigen has not been determined. Base qualities are not provided; no much larger clone lies one nucleotide away.

CDR1 LNHDA and CDR2 SQIVND are derived from the germline V gene (reference sequence). V is reduced by 3 bases and J by 2 bases, leaving a spacing of 7 bases between them. Counted from cysteine to phenylalanine, this CDR3 has 14 amino acids. Just the 42-base CDR3 DNA is kept, in frame starting at base 1. This sequence uses TRBV19 and TRBJ2-2, with the D gene too uncertain to name. Sequencing input: naive CD4+ T cells sorted from blood. This sample's cell subset or site label indicates: CD45RA+ positively selected. This TCR came from a young man in good health. The nucleotide sequence is given as TGTGCCAGTAGTATTTTCCCAAACACCGGGGAGCTGTTTTTT. The resulting protein is CASSIFPNTGELFF.